This T cell receptor (beta chain) is from a study of shared clonotypes between healthy human individuals. CDR1 LNHDA and CDR2 SQIVND come from the germline V gene (reference sequence). Trimming cost V 4 bases and J 4 bases; bases outside gene matches: 12. The CDR3 is made up of 17 amino acids. Method: immunoSEQ multiplex PCR; TCRdb's copy keeps in-frame clones and lacks some. The repertoire holds about 2.1 million clones, with approximately 94% as singletons. As defined, naive CD8 cells were CD45RO-negative and positively selected for CCR7, with terminally differentiated effector memory CD45RA+ cells excluded.

This rearrangement joins TRBV19 to TRBJ1-2; 10 nucleotides agree with TRBD1. The receptor was derived from a young man in good health. Some clones in this sample may be carry-over from other donors' samples. The sample comprised naive CD8+ T cells from PBMCs. The DNA for the CDR3 is TGTGCCAGTAGTACCATCCCAAGGGACAGGGGTGGCTATGGCTACACCTTC. This translates into CASSTIPRDRGGYGYTF.